What follows are 15 T cell receptor beta chains derived from one specimen sequenced in a study of T cell responses to AZD1222 COVID-19 vaccine. The method was immunoSEQ multiplex PCR; TCRdb's version includes in-frame clones alone and lacks a portion of them. The sample holds 120,000 to 150,000 clones, around 88% seen once. The sample consisted of peripheral blood, taken on day 0 of AZD1222 vaccination. These receptor sequences come from an adult in good health.

This chain uses TRBV5-1 with TRBJ1-2; 7 bases are shared with TRBD1. CDR1 SGHRS and CDR2 YFSETQ come from the germline V gene. With 0 bases clipped from V and 3 bases from J, the junction kept 2 bases outside the gene matches. The CDR3 runs to 14 residues. The CDR3 coding sequence is TGCGCCAGCAGCTTGGCCGGGACAGACTATGGCTACACCTTC. Translating it yields CASSLAGTDYGYTF.

The rearrangement uses TRBV7-3 and TRBJ1-2, with a possible D match to TRBD1 (6 bases). Trimming left V 2 bases short and J 2 bases short, with 12 bases between. CDR1 is SGHTA and CDR2 is FQGTGA in the germline V gene. This CDR3 has 15 amino acids. Here the CDR3 DNA reads TGTGCCAGCAGCTTATATCCCCAGGGGAACTATGGCTACACCTTC. Translation gives CASSLYPQGNYGYTF.

V is TRBV7-3 and J is TRBJ2-1; D unresolved. This CDR3 is built from 14 residues. V lost 5 bases and J lost 6, with 14 bases in between. The germline gives CDR1 SGHTA, CDR2 FQGTGA. Written as DNA, the CDR3 is TGTGCCAGCAGCCCCGATAAGGGATCCAATGAGCAGTTCTTC. This translates into CASSPDKGSNEQFF. Drawing the rest from reference TRBV7-3 and TRBJ2-1, the complete variable domain is GAGVSQTPSNKVTEKGKYVELRCDPISGHTALYWYRQSLGQGPEFLIYFQGTGAADDSGLPNDRFFAVRPEGSVSTLKIQRTERGDSAVYLCASSPDKGSNEQFFGPGTRLTVL.

The chain joins TRBV7-9 to TRBJ2-2; D unresolved. The CDR3 extends over 15 amino acids. Trimming pared 1 base from V and 7 bases from J, leaving 13 bases between. Germline V gene lookup returns CDR1 SEHNR and CDR2 FQNEAQ (reference sequence). The CDR3 DNA follows: TGTGCCAGCAGCTTAGACCTTATCAGCCACGGGGAGCTGTTTTTT. It is translated as CASSLDLISHGELFF.

A note on this clone: Because the CDR3's place on the DNA is in doubt, the DNA is left out and the CDR3 is given as listed by TCRdb. This sequence joins TRBV5-1 and TRBJ1-4. The CDR3 extends over 14 residues, inclusive of both ends. In germline, CDR1 is SGHRS, CDR2 YFSETQ. CDR3: CASSFSAPDEKLFF.

The chain employs TRBV28 and TRBJ1-1; D gene uncertain. CDR3 length: 14 amino acids. The V gene lost 7 bases and the J gene lost 7 bases, with 19 bases spanning the gap. The germline V gene encodes CDR1 MDHEN and CDR2 SYDVKM. The CDR3 nucleotides read TGTGCCAGCACCAAACGGAGTGTTGGTAATGAAGCTTTCTTT. Protein sequence: CASTKRSVGNEAFF.

This chain uses TRBV7-2 with TRBJ1-5, with a possible D match to TRBD1 (5 bases). The CDR3 extends over 13 amino acids. Germline V gives CDR1 SGHTA, CDR2 FQGNSA. V was cut by 5 bases and J by 9 bases, with 14 bases left in between. CDR3 in amino acids: CASSATGGGPQHF. The CDR3 DNA reads as TGTGCCAGCAGCGCTACAGGCGGAGGGCCCCAGCATTTT. The full variable domain, its missing parts supplied by reference TRBV7-2 and TRBJ1-5, is GAGVSQSPSNKVTEKGKDVELRCDPISGHTALYWYRQSLGQGLEFLIYFQGNSAPDKSGLPSDRFSAERTGGSVSTLTIQRTQQEDSAVYLCASSATGGGPQHFGDGTRLSIL.

The chain joins TRBV7-9 to TRBJ2-1, with 7 bases identical to TRBD2. V shed 1 base and J 8 bases; nucleotides not matched to a gene: 5. The CDR3 is made up of 14 amino acids. Germline V gives CDR1 SEHNR, CDR2 FQNEAQ (reference sequence). As DNA, the CDR3 is TGTGCCAGCAGCTTAGAGGCTAGCGGAGATGAGCAGTTCTTC. Its translation is CASSLEASGDEQFF.

The J gene is TRBJ2-2, the V gene TRBV19; 8 bases match TRBD2. Germline V CDR1 and CDR2: LNHDA, SQIVND (reference sequence). V lost 3 bases and J lost 4; bases outside the gene matches: 7. The CDR3 contains 16 residues. The DNA for the CDR3 is TGTGCCAGTAGTATTGACGGGGGGGCAGGCACCGGGGAGCTGTTTTTT. Translating gives CASSIDGGAGTGELFF.

This rearrangement joins TRBV7-2 to TRBJ2-7; D gene ambiguous. V dropped 3 bases and J dropped 1 base, with 13 bases sitting between them. This CDR3 is 15 amino acids long. Germline V lookup: CDR1 SGHTA, CDR2 FQGNSA. The CDR3 here is CASSLGIVASYEQYF. The CDR3 DNA reads as TGTGCCAGCAGCTTGGGAATCGTGGCGTCCTACGAGCAGTACTTC.

The V call is TRBV20-1, the J call TRBJ1-6; possibly TRBD1 for D (5 bases). Germline values: CDR1 DFQATT, CDR2 SNEGSKA (reference sequence). V shed 4 bases and J shed 11 bases, with 9 bases lying between them. This CDR3 region has 11 residues. CDR3 sequence: CSATGGPPLHF. The CDR3 DNA reads TGCAGTGCTACGGGGGGACCACCCCTCCACTTT.

The count of this clone is one. The DNA for the CDR3 is TGTGCTAGCAAAGACGGAGGGACCTACGAGCAGTACTTC. Translating it yields CASKDGGTYEQYF. The chain couples TRBV19 to TRBJ2-7; TRBD2 might be the D (6 bases). Germline CDR1 reads LNHDA; CDR2 reads SQIVND (reference sequence). The CDR3 runs 13 residues.

J is TRBJ2-7 and V is TRBV11-2, with a weak D call TRBD2 (6 bases). The germline V gene has CDR1 SGHAT and CDR2 FQNNGV. V shed 6 bases and J shed 0 bases, with 18 bases lying between them. The CDR3 is 16 amino acids. In DNA, the CDR3 is TGTGCCAGCAGGCGAGTTCTGGCGGGGAGCTCCTACGAGCAGTACTTC. Protein: CASRRVLAGSSYEQYF. Using reference TRBV11-2 and TRBJ2-7 for the parts outside the CDR3, the full variable domain is EAGVAQSPRYKIIEKRQSVAFWCNPISGHATLYWYQQILGQGPKLLIQFQNNGVVDDSQLPKDRFSAERLKGVDSTLKIQPAKLEDSAVYLCASRRVLAGSSYEQYFGPGTRLTVT.

J is TRBJ1-2 and V is TRBV5-1; weak D call: TRBD1 (6 bases). This CDR3 spans 13 amino acids. The germline V gene has CDR1 SGHRS and CDR2 YFSETQ. V was trimmed by 0 bases and J by 7 bases, leaving 10 bases between them. CDR3 residues: CASSLGQGFGYTF. Written as DNA, the CDR3 is TGCGCCAGCAGCTTGGGGCAGGGGTTTGGCTACACCTTC.

The V call is TRBV2, the J call TRBJ1-5; unclear D gene. CDR3 length: 15 amino acids. V shed 1 base and J shed 0 bases, with 7 bases lying between them. The V gene's germline CDR1 is SNHLY and CDR2 FYNNEI. CDR3 protein: CASSEGSYSNQPQHF. DNA for the CDR3: TGTGCCAGCAGTGAAGGTTCTTATAGCAATCAGCCCCAGCATTTT.